This T cell receptor beta chain is from a study of human T cells and chemical hapten exposure. Noted time point: patch test 1, 2 weeks after DPC sensitization. Treatment described: therapeutic diphenylcyclopropenone sensitization with weekly scalp DPC. Prior to application of each patch test, blood was drawn. There are 12 residues in the CDR3. V lost 6 bases and J lost 5, with 8 bases in between. TCRdb ran MiXCR on the RACE reads and lists one entry per CDR3 protein. The sample contains about 340,000 distinct CDR3 sequences, 6% to 8.5% of which appear only once. The receptor was isolated from a woman aged 18 to 35 with alopecia areata. Some clones in this sample may be carry-over from other donors' samples. This sequence joins TRBV12-3 or TRBV12-4 and TRBJ1-5; no definite D call. The material sequenced was whole blood, taken in connection with sensitization to the hapten diphenylcyclopropenone (DPC). The CDR3 region is CASRDRYQPQHF. As DNA, the CDR3 is TGTGCCAGCAGGGACCGATATCAGCCCCAGCATTTT.